Below, 27 T cell receptor beta chains from the same sample are listed, as sequenced in a study of blood T cell repertoires in COVID-19. The table came from immunoSEQ multiplex PCR; TCRdb's copy has only in-frame clones and leaves some out. The table includes about 190,000 clones, under 80% detected once. Sequences were obtained from peripheral blood. All receptors come from a man aged 45-65 years who had recovered from COVID-19.

The J gene is TRBJ2-2, the V gene TRBV5-5; no clear D. The CDR3 has 14 amino acids. Trimming removed 1 base at V and 3 bases at J, with 7 bases between. Germline loops: CDR1 SGHKS, CDR2 YYEKEE (reference sequence). The CDR3 spells CASSLISDTGELFF. Here the CDR3 DNA reads TGTGCCAGCAGCTTGATAAGCGACACCGGGGAGCTGTTTTTT.

This clone was detected a few times. This sequence joins TRBV30 and TRBJ1-1, with D possibly being TRBD1 (6 bases). The germline gives CDR1 GTSNPN, CDR2 SVGIG (reference sequence). Trimming left V 2 bases short and J 3 bases short, with 10 bases between. There are 13 residues in the CDR3. CDR3 coding DNA: TGTGCCTGGAGTAGCAGGGGATACACTGAAGCTTTCTTT. Translating gives CAWSSRGYTEAFF.

This clone was seen once. V and J are TRBV19 and TRBJ1-5; the D gene is possibly TRBD1 (5 bases). The CDR3 sequence is 15 residues long. Per germline, CDR1 LNHDA and CDR2 SQIVND (reference sequence). V lost 8 bases, J lost 4 bases, and 18 bases lay in between. The CDR3 reads CASLRRGEWNQPQHF. CDR3 in DNA: TGTGCCAGTCTACGGCGGGGGGAATGGAATCAGCCCCAGCATTTT.

This clone was recorded a few times. The rearrangement links TRBV6-2 or TRBV6-3 to TRBJ2-1; D might be TRBD2 (6 bases). The CDR3 contains 15 residues. Deletions cut 2 bases from V and 4 bases from J, with 12 bases between. Germline CDR1 and CDR2: MNHEY and SVGEGT. In DNA form, the CDR3 reads TGTGCCAGCAGTTACCAGCGGGCCTTATACAATGAGCAGTTCTTC. It codes for CASSYQRALYNEQFF.

V usage is TRBV6-1 and J usage is TRBJ1-2; TRBD1 aligns across 8 bases. This CDR3 region has 16 residues. V was pared by 3 bases and J by 4 bases, with 10 bases of the junction left unmatched. Germline CDR1 and CDR2: MNHNS and SASEGT. CDR3 bases: TGTGCCAGCAGTGACCCCTCCAGGGGGCGGGCCTATGGCTACACCTTC. This sequence encodes CASSDPSRGRAYGYTF.

The gene calls are TRBV19 and TRBJ2-2; D perhaps matches TRBD2 (6 bases). Trimming removed 2 bases at V and 5 bases at J, with 9 bases between. In germline, CDR1 is LNHDA, CDR2 SQIVND (reference sequence). This CDR3 has 14 amino acids. The CDR3 protein is CASSILAETGELFF. The CDR3 region has the DNA TGTGCCAGTAGTATATTAGCGGAGACCGGGGAGCTGTTTTTT.

This clone has only a few counts. The chain joins TRBV27 to TRBJ1-2, with D possibly TRBD1 on 5 matching bases. This CDR3 contains 13 residues. V lost 6 bases and J lost 4, with 12 bases in between. The germline gives CDR1 MNHEY, CDR2 SMNVEV (reference sequence). CDR3 protein: CASSPSGGYGYTF. The CDR3 DNA follows: TGTGCCAGCAGCCCCTCCGGGGGCTATGGCTACACCTTC.

The J gene is TRBJ1-2, the V gene TRBV11-2, with D possibly being TRBD1 (6 bases). Germline V gene sequence: CDR1 SGHAT, CDR2 FQNNGV. This CDR3 spans 19 amino acids. With 1 base removed from V and 1 base from J, the gap between germline ends came to 22 bases. As DNA, the CDR3 is TGTGCCAGCAGCTTAGGACCGGGCCAGGGGCGTACGCTTAACTATGGCTACACCTTC. Translation gives CASSLGPGQGRTLNYGYTF.

This clone was recorded a few times. The chain carries TRBV19 and TRBJ2-1, with TRBD2 matching 7 bases. CDR1 LNHDA and CDR2 SQIVND come from the germline V gene (reference sequence). CDR3 length: 16 amino acids. V trimming: 4 bases; J trimming: 5 bases; junction bases outside the gene matches: 11. For the CDR3, the DNA is TGTGCCAGTAGTAGACGAGGTAGCGGGCACAACAATGAGCAGTTCTTC. Its protein product is CASSRRGSGHNNEQFF. The full variable domain, with the rest looked up from reference TRBV19 and TRBJ2-1, is DGGITQSPKYLFRKEGQNVTLSCEQNLNHDAMYWYRQDPGQGLRLIYYSQIVNDFQKGDIAEGYSVSREKKESFPLTVTSAQKNPTAFYLCASSRRGSGHNNEQFFGPGTRLTVL.

This rearrangement joins TRBV11-2 to TRBJ2-1; 11 bases align to TRBD2. The germline V gene has CDR1 SGHAT and CDR2 FQNNGV. The V segment lost 0 bases and the J segment 6 bases; nucleotides outside the gene matches: 7. The CDR3 loop spans 17 amino acids. The CDR3 DNA reads TGTGCCAGCAGCTTAGATCTATTAGCGGGAGGGGGCAATGAGCAGTTCTTC. Protein sequence: CASSLDLLAGGGNEQFF. Looking up the rest from reference TRBV11-2 and TRBJ2-1 gives the full variable domain: EAGVAQSPRYKIIEKRQSVAFWCNPISGHATLYWYQQILGQGPKLLIQFQNNGVVDDSQLPKDRFSAERLKGVDSTLKIQPAKLEDSAVYLCASSLDLLAGGGNEQFFGPGTRLTVL.

The rearrangement links TRBV5-6 to TRBJ2-3; TRBD1 matches 9 bases. Per the germline V gene, CDR1 is SGHDT and CDR2 is YYEEEE. V was clipped by 3 bases and J by 2 bases; unmatched bases: 1. This CDR3 is 14 amino acids long. The CDR3: CASSWDRDTDTQYF. Written as DNA, the CDR3 is TGTGCCAGCAGCTGGGACAGGGACACAGATACGCAGTATTTT.

The chain joins TRBV11-2 to TRBJ1-2, with 7 bases identical to TRBD1. The CDR3 has 15 amino acids. From germline, CDR1 is SGHAT and CDR2 FQNNGV. The trim removed 1 base at V and 4 bases at J, leaving 6 bases unmatched. The CDR3 sequence is CASSLATGVGYGYTF. CDR3 bases: TGTGCCAGCAGCTTAGCTACAGGGGTCGGCTATGGCTACACCTTC. The whole variable domain, remainder taken from reference TRBV11-2 and TRBJ1-2, is EAGVAQSPRYKIIEKRQSVAFWCNPISGHATLYWYQQILGQGPKLLIQFQNNGVVDDSQLPKDRFSAERLKGVDSTLKIQPAKLEDSAVYLCASSLATGVGYGYTFGSGTRLTVV.

The chain's CDR3 is CASSLNRGFEQYF. The CDR3 DNA is TGTGCCAGCAGCCTAAATAGGGGATTCGAGCAGTACTTC. The rearrangement joins TRBV3-1 (or the pseudogene TRBV3-2) to TRBJ2-7, with D possibly being TRBD1 (5 bases). Germline CDR1 is LGHDT and CDR2 is YNNKEL (reference sequence). Trimming removed 4 bases at V and 6 bases at J, with 13 bases between. This CDR3 region has 13 residues.

The chain has TRBV19 and TRBJ1-1, with 7 bases that match TRBD1. The germline V gene has CDR1 LNHDA and CDR2 SQIVND (reference sequence). V lost 3 bases to trimming and J lost 6 bases; unmatched junction nucleotides: 7. This CDR3 is 14 amino acids long. The CDR3 DNA reads as TGTGCCAGTAGTATGGAAGGGGGCCGCGCTGAAGCTTTCTTT. Its translation: CASSMEGGRAEAFF.

V gene TRBV19 combines with J gene TRBJ2-2, with 7 bases matching TRBD1. J was trimmed by 4 bases and V by 6 bases; bases with no gene match: 14. The length of the CDR3 is 17 residues. The germline gives CDR1 LNHDA, CDR2 SQIVND (reference sequence). CDR3 in amino acids: CASRQSYDRAGTGELFF. The CDR3 DNA follows: TGTGCCAGTAGACAGTCCTATGACAGGGCGGGCACCGGGGAGCTGTTTTTT.

The gene calls are TRBV5-1 and TRBJ2-7, with D unclear. This CDR3 is built from 11 residues. V was cut by 0 bases and J by 9 bases, with 7 bases left in between. CDR1 and CDR2 from the germline V gene are SGHRS and YFSETQ. The CDR3 DNA reads as TGCGCCAGCAGCTTGGAATTCGGGCAGTACTTC. This sequence encodes CASSLEFGQYF. The complete variable domain, with remaining parts taken from reference TRBV5-1 and TRBJ2-7, reads KAGVTQTPRYLIKTRGQQVTLSCSPISGHRSVSWYQQTPGQGLQFLFEYFSETQRNKGNFPGRFSGRQFSNSRSEMNVSTLELGDSALYLCASSLEFGQYFGPGTRLTVT.

The chain couples TRBV25-1 to TRBJ1-4; no clear D. Germline loops: CDR1 MGHDK, CDR2 SYGVNS. Trimming removed 1 base from V and 6 bases from J, with 12 bases in between. The CDR3 consists of 15 residues. The CDR3 reads CASSESRELDEKLFF. The DNA for the CDR3 is TGTGCCAGCAGTGAATCCCGGGAGCTCGATGAAAAACTGTTTTTT.

The gene calls are TRBV27 and TRBJ1-4; 10 nucleotides agree with TRBD1. Losses at the gene ends were 5 bases for V and 3 bases for J; bases not matched to a gene: 12. Germline lookup yields CDR1 MNHEY and CDR2 SMNVEV (reference sequence). CDR3 length: 18 residues. CDR3 sequence (DNA): TGTGCCAGCAGTCTCGAGCCGGGACAGGGGTTCTCTAATGAAAAACTGTTTTTT. Translated, it gives CASSLEPGQGFSNEKLFF.

There are a few counts of this clone. The chain links TRBV27 to TRBJ2-7; 7 bases align to TRBD1. V shed 11 bases, J shed 4 bases, and the junction held 8 bases outside the gene matches. Looked up from germline, CDR1 is MNHEY and CDR2 is SMNVEV (reference sequence). CDR3 length: 12 residues. The CDR3 DNA is TGTGCCTCTAGAGACAGGGCATACGAGCAGTACTTC. Residues: CASRDRAYEQYF.

V gene TRBV6-5 combines with J gene TRBJ2-5, with D possibly being TRBD1 (6 bases). Trimming took 6 bases from V and 4 from J, leaving 9 bases between them. This CDR3 comprises 12 residues. CDR1 MNHEY and CDR2 SVGAGI come from the germline V gene. The CDR3 region has the DNA TGTGCCAGCAGCCCACAGGGAGAGACCCAGTACTTC. Translated: CASSPQGETQYF.

V and J are TRBV9 and TRBJ2-4, with 11 positions matching TRBD2. J was trimmed by 5 bases and V by 2 bases; bases with no gene match: 3. This CDR3 has 15 residues. CDR1 is SGDLS, CDR2 YYNGEE, per germline. The CDR3: CASSVSLAGENIQYF. The DNA for the CDR3 is TGTGCCAGCAGCGTGTCACTAGCGGGAGAAAACATTCAGTACTTC.

This clone was seen only a few times. This chain joins TRBV19 and TRBJ2-1; 8 nucleotides align to TRBD2. This CDR3 comprises 15 residues. The trim removed 3 bases at V and 8 bases at J, leaving 9 bases unmatched. Germline CDR1 and CDR2: LNHDA and SQIVND (reference sequence). The DNA for the CDR3 is TGTGCCAGTAGTATCCCACTAGCGGCGGGATATGAGCAGTTCTTC. Its translation: CASSIPLAAGYEQFF.

CDR3 coding DNA: TGCGCCAGCAGCCAAGATGGTGGGGTCGGGGGCGAGCAGTACTTC. This sequence encodes CASSQDGGVGGEQYF. The chain carries TRBV4-3 and TRBJ2-7; possibly TRBD2 for D (6 bases). This CDR3 region has 15 residues. V lost 0 bases and J 6 bases, leaving 15 bases between the germline ends. The V gene's germline CDR1 is LGHNA and CDR2 YSLEER.

The gene calls are TRBV2 and TRBJ2-1; 8 nucleotides line up with TRBD2. The CDR3 contains 16 residues. V lost 3 bases to trimming and J lost 10 bases; unmatched junction nucleotides: 14. Per germline, CDR1 SNHLY and CDR2 FYNNEI. The CDR3: CASSDTLSGTVGEQFF. The CDR3 nucleotides read TGTGCCAGCAGTGACACCCTTAGCGGGACCGTTGGAGAGCAGTTCTTC. Supplemented by reference TRBV2 and TRBJ2-1, the full variable domain reads EPEVTQTPSHQVTQMGQEVILRCVPISNHLYFYWYRQILGQKVEFLVSFYNNEISEKSEIFDDQFSVERPDGSNFTLKIRSTKLEDSAMYFCASSDTLSGTVGEQFFGPGTRLTVL.

The chain uses TRBV5-6 and TRBJ2-5, with D hard to call. V shed 2 bases and J shed 5 bases, with 10 bases lying between them. Germline V gene lookup returns CDR1 SGHDT and CDR2 YYEEEE. The CDR3 extends over 13 amino acids. The CDR3 reads CASSFSGLETQYF. CDR3 sequence (DNA): TGTGCCAGCAGCTTTAGTGGGCTGGAGACCCAGTACTTC.

The chain employs TRBV20-1 and TRBJ1-1; D is ambiguous. CDR3 size: 13 residues. The V gene's germline CDR1 is DFQATT and CDR2 SNEGSKA (reference sequence). The V gene lost 6 bases and the J gene lost 2 bases, with 13 bases spanning the gap. The CDR3 sequence: CSASGRDNTEAFF. The CDR3 nucleotides are TGCAGTGCAAGTGGACGGGATAACACTGAAGCTTTCTTT.

The chain couples TRBV19 to TRBJ2-3, with a possible D match to TRBD2 (5 bases). The germline gives CDR1 LNHDA, CDR2 SQIVND (reference sequence). The ends were cut back, 3 bases at V and 2 bases at J, with 12 bases in the middle. This CDR3 comprises 15 residues. CDR3 amino acids: CASSMTITFTDTQYF. Written as DNA, the CDR3 is TGTGCCAGTAGTATGACTATTACTTTCACAGATACGCAGTATTTT.